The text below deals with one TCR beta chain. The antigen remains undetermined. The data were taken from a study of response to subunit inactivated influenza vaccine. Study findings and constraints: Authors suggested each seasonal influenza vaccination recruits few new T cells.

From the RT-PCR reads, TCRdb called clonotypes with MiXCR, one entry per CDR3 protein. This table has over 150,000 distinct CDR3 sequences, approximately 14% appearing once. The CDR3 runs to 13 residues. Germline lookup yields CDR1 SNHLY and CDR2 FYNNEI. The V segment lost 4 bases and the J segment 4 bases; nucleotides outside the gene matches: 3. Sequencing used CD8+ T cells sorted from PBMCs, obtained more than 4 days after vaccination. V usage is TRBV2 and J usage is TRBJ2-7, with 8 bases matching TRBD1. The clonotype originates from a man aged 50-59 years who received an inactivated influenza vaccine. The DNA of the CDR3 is TGTGCCAGCAGTGTGCGGACAGGGTACGAGCAGTACTTC. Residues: CASSVRTGYEQYF. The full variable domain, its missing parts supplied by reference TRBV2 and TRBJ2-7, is EPEVTQTPSHQVTQMGQEVILRCVPISNHLYFYWYRQILGQKVEFLVSFYNNEISEKSEIFDDQFSVERPDGSNFTLKIRSTKLEDSAMYFCASSVRTGYEQYFGPGTRLTVT.